These 23 T cell receptor beta chains came from one sample sequenced in a study of T cell responses to AZD1222 COVID-19 vaccine. TCRdb's copy holds only in-frame clones and misses some; the assay was immunoSEQ multiplex PCR. This sample has some 100,000 clones, with 87% found just once. The sequences come from peripheral blood, collected on day 0 of AZD1222 vaccination. These receptors all stem from an adult in good health.

The chain carries TRBV30 and TRBJ1-3, with D possibly being TRBD1 (6 bases). CDR3 length: 13 amino acids. The V gene lost 2 bases and the J gene lost 5 bases, with 10 bases spanning the gap. In germline, CDR1 is GTSNPN, CDR2 SVGIG (reference sequence). CDR3 bases: TGTGCCTGGAGTCGGGACACAAGAAACACCATATATTTT. This encodes CAWSRDTRNTIYF. Full variable domain (rest looked up from reference TRBV30 and TRBJ1-3): SQTIHQWPATLVQPVGSPLSLECTVEGTSNPNLYWYRQAAGRGLQLLFYSVGIGQISSEVPQNLSASRPQDRQFILSSKKLLLSDSGFYLCAWSRDTRNTIYFGEGSWLTVV.

This CDR3 reads CASSFPGGDYGYTF. Here the CDR3 DNA reads TGTGCCAGCAGCTTTCCGGGCGGGGACTATGGCTACACCTTC. This chain joins TRBV7-2 and TRBJ1-2; no clear D. V dropped 3 bases and J dropped 3 bases, with 11 bases sitting between them. The germline gives CDR1 SGHTA, CDR2 FQGNSA. The CDR3 has 14 residues.

This clone was observed a handful of times. V usage is TRBV19 and J usage is TRBJ1-5; 8 nucleotides align to TRBD1. J was trimmed by 7 bases and V by 8 bases; bases with no gene match: 19. The germline V gene encodes CDR1 LNHDA and CDR2 SQIVND (reference sequence). The CDR3 sequence is 17 residues long. CDR3 nucleotides: TGTGCCAGTCGGGGTAGGGAAACAGGGGGACGGAGGCAGCCCCAGCATTTT. Protein product: CASRGRETGGRRQPQHF.

The V and J genes are TRBV25-1 and TRBJ1-2; 12 bases are shared with TRBD1. The J segment lost 8 bases and the V segment lost 10 bases, leaving 5 bases of the junction unmatched. Germline assignment: CDR1 MGHDK and CDR2 SYGVNS. The CDR3 spans 12 residues. CDR3 nucleotide sequence: TGTGCCACCACCGGGACAGGGGGCGGCTACACCTTC. Its protein is CATTGTGGGYTF.

V gene TRBV20-1 combines with J gene TRBJ2-1; TRBD2 matches 13 bases. Germline-derived CDR1 and CDR2 are DFQATT and SNEGSKA (reference sequence). V lost 3 bases and J lost 1; bases outside the gene matches: 3. CDR3 size: 16 residues. CDR3 nucleotide sequence: TGCAGTGCTAGTCCGGGACTAGCGGGATCCTACAATGAGCAGTTCTTC. Amino acids: CSASPGLAGSYNEQFF.

The chain has TRBV7-9 and TRBJ1-6; no definite D call. The germline V gene has CDR1 SEHNR and CDR2 FQNEAQ (reference sequence). This CDR3 spans 12 amino acids. V was clipped by 7 bases and J by 7 bases, with 8 bases between them. The CDR3 spells CASTRENSPLHF. In DNA form, the CDR3 reads TGTGCCAGCACCCGGGAGAATTCACCCCTCCACTTT.

V gene TRBV6-6 combines with J gene TRBJ1-2; D is perhaps TRBD1 (5 bases). The V and J ends lost 2 bases and 3 bases respectively, with 13 bases between them. Looked up from germline, CDR1 is MNHNY and CDR2 is SVGAGI (reference sequence). The CDR3 is made up of 15 amino acids. CDR3 sequence reads: CASSYDGGRDYGYTF. As DNA, the CDR3 is TGTGCCAGCAGTTACGACGGGGGAAGAGACTATGGCTACACCTTC.

This clone was detected a few times. The V gene is TRBV19, the J gene TRBJ1-6; 8 nucleotides align to TRBD1. This CDR3 is 15 amino acids long. The germline V gene encodes CDR1 LNHDA and CDR2 SQIVND (reference sequence). V lost 6 bases and J lost 7; bases outside the gene matches: 8. The CDR3 spells CASSLQGVRNSPLHF. The CDR3 DNA follows: TGTGCCAGTAGCCTACAGGGGGTCCGGAATTCACCCCTCCACTTT.

This CDR3 reads CASSQGKIDSESNYGYTF. The CDR3 nucleotides are TGTGCCAGCAGCCAGGGAAAGATAGACTCAGAATCTAACTATGGCTACACCTTC. The rearrangement uses TRBV3-1 (or the pseudogene TRBV3-2) and TRBJ1-2; D is undetermined. CDR1 and CDR2 (germline): LGHDT, YNNKEL (reference sequence). The V gene lost 3 bases and the J gene lost 0 bases, with 20 bases spanning the gap. CDR3 size: 18 residues.

The V gene is TRBV4-1, the J gene TRBJ2-3; no definite D call. V was trimmed by 0 bases and J by 1 base, leaving 8 bases between them. This CDR3 has 15 residues. Germline CDR1 reads MGHRA; CDR2 reads YSYEKL. CDR3 sequence reads: CASSQDGARTDTQYF. CDR3 DNA: TGCGCCAGCAGCCAAGATGGAGCGCGCACAGATACGCAGTATTTT.

The V call is TRBV6-5, the J call TRBJ2-1; no clear D. The V gene's germline CDR1 is MNHEY and CDR2 SVGAGI. The CDR3 runs 15 residues. V was clipped by 0 bases and J by 3 bases, with 9 bases between them. CDR3 loop: CASSYSIFGYNEQFF. CDR3 coding DNA: TGTGCCAGCAGTTACTCGATTTTCGGCTACAATGAGCAGTTCTTC.

This chain joins TRBV11-1 and TRBJ2-5; D is perhaps TRBD2 (6 bases). This CDR3 is built from 14 residues. V was clipped by 5 bases and J by 6 bases, with 16 bases between them. CDR1 SGHAT and CDR2 FQDESV come from the germline V gene (reference sequence). This CDR3 reads CASSKAGRAQTQYF. The CDR3 nucleotides read TGTGCCAGCAGCAAGGCGGGACGGGCCCAGACCCAGTACTTC.

This chain uses TRBV7-9 with TRBJ1-3; unclear D gene. The germline gives CDR1 SEHNR, CDR2 FQNEAQ (reference sequence). CDR3 size: 14 residues. Trimming took off 3 bases at V and 0 bases at J, with 6 bases between the two ends. The DNA for the CDR3 is TGTGCCAGCAGCTTCGACTACTCTGGAAACACCATATATTTT. Its protein is CASSFDYSGNTIYF.

The CDR3 protein is CASWGLGGSGANVLTF. The CDR3 region has the DNA TGTGCCAGTTGGGGCTTGGGGGGCTCTGGGGCCAACGTCCTGACTTTC. The J gene is TRBJ2-6, the V gene TRBV19; the D gene is possibly TRBD2 (6 bases). V lost 8 bases to trimming and J lost 0 bases, with 14 bases between them. The CDR3 is made up of 16 amino acids. Looked up from germline, CDR1 is LNHDA and CDR2 is SQIVND (reference sequence).

CDR3 protein: CSVELLGDTQYF. The CDR3 DNA sequence: TGCAGCGTTGAGTTGCTGGGGGATACGCAGTATTTT. V is TRBV29-1 and J is TRBJ2-3; D remains unclear. This CDR3 spans 12 amino acids. Germline V gene sequence: CDR1 SQVTM, CDR2 ANQGSEA. Trimming took off 3 bases at V and 6 bases at J, with 10 bases between the two ends.

The genes are TRBV21-1 and TRBJ2-2; TRBD1 reflects the table's D call only, with no check against the DNA. TRBV21-1 is labeled a pseudogene. The CDR3 consists of 17 residues. CDR3 DNA sequence: TGTGCCAGCAGCAACCTACAGGGGGCGCGTGGGACCGGGGAGCTGTTTTTT. This sequence encodes CASSNLQGARGTGELFF.

The chain recombines TRBV10-2 with TRBJ2-7; weak D call: TRBD2 (6 bases). The CDR3 loop spans 12 amino acids. CDR1 and CDR2 (germline): WSHSY, SAAADI. V shed 6 bases and J shed 5 bases, with 11 bases lying between them. The CDR3 spells CASRSPGDEQYF. CDR3 sequence (DNA): TGCGCCAGCAGATCCCCGGGGGACGAGCAGTACTTC.

The chain links TRBV20-1 to TRBJ2-1; a possible D gene is TRBD2 (5 bases). The CDR3 is made up of 15 amino acids. Germline V gene sequence: CDR1 DFQATT, CDR2 SNEGSKA (reference sequence). Trimming stripped 3 bases from V and 0 bases from J, with 12 bases between. In DNA, the CDR3 is TGCAGTGCTAGTCGCGGGCCGAGCTCCTACAATGAGCAGTTCTTC. Translation gives CSASRGPSSYNEQFF.

This clone was observed a single time. DNA for the CDR3: TGTGCCAGCAGTTACCTGGTGGGAGGTGAGACCCAGTACTTC. Translation gives CASSYLVGGETQYF. The gene calls are TRBV6-2 or TRBV6-3 and TRBJ2-5; the D gene is possibly TRBD2 (6 bases). The CDR3 sequence is 14 residues long. Trimming stripped 2 bases from V and 5 bases from J, with 12 bases between. Germline V lookup: CDR1 MNHEY, CDR2 SVGEGT.

The rearrangement links TRBV29-1 to TRBJ2-3; 7 bases fit TRBD2. CDR3 length equals 13 residues. Unmatched junction bases numbered 10, after V lost 7 bases and J lost 6 bases. The germline V gene has CDR1 SQVTM and CDR2 ANQGSEA. CDR3 loop: CSARNVGGDTQYF. The CDR3 nucleotides read TGCAGCGCTCGGAATGTGGGGGGGGATACGCAGTATTTT.

The chain links TRBV5-1 to TRBJ1-1, with D uncertain. Germline V lookup: CDR1 SGHRS, CDR2 YFSETQ. Deletions cut 1 base from V and 0 bases from J, with 13 bases between. This CDR3 has 16 residues. This CDR3 reads CASSLSVGRLNTEAFF. The CDR3 DNA reads as TGCGCCAGCAGCTTGAGTGTCGGCAGGTTGAACACTGAAGCTTTCTTT.

The rearrangement joins TRBV6-5 to TRBJ1-3, with TRBD1 matching 9 bases. Germline V gives CDR1 MNHEY, CDR2 SVGAGI. With 7 bases clipped from V and 2 bases from J, the junction kept 3 bases outside the gene matches. The CDR3 totals 14 residues. The CDR3 DNA reads as TGTGCCAGCAAGGACAGGGGTGCTGGAAACACCATATATTTT. Encoded protein: CASKDRGAGNTIYF.

The V gene is TRBV5-1, the J gene TRBJ2-1, with D uncertain. The CDR3 has 10 amino acids. Trimming took off 6 bases at V and 7 bases at J, with 5 bases between the two ends. Per the germline V gene, CDR1 is SGHRS and CDR2 is YFSETQ. The CDR3 DNA reads as TGCGCCAGCAAAGGGAATGAGCAGTTCTTC. It codes for CASKGNEQFF. The variable domain in full, with the rest retrieved from reference TRBV5-1 and TRBJ2-1, is KAGVTQTPRYLIKTRGQQVTLSCSPISGHRSVSWYQQTPGQGLQFLFEYFSETQRNKGNFPGRFSGRQFSNSRSEMNVSTLELGDSALYLCASKGNEQFFGPGTRLTVL.